The 9 T cell receptor beta chains listed next were all sequenced from one sample in a study of a mutant IDH1 vaccine in newly diagnosed glioma. Time point indicated: week 5, during vaccination. It was 300 ug of mutant IDH1 20-mer peptide that made up each vaccine dose, given with topical imiquimod. These TCRs' antigens remain unknown. Generated by immunoSEQ multiplex PCR, the TCRdb table keeps only in-frame clones and is missing some. The sample records about 38,000 clones, approximately 80% being singletons. The source material was PBMCs, sampled from a glioma patient whose treatment included an IDH1 peptide vaccine. The receptor set was obtained from a man in his forties with glioma.

To note about this clone: The junction differs from germline at one of its ends, possibly a read error. The chain is built from TRBV10-2 and TRBJ1-2, with a tentative D call TRBD1 (5 bases). CDR3 size: 13 residues. CDR1 is WSHSY and CDR2 is SAAADI in the germline V gene. In DNA form, the CDR3 reads TGCGCCAGCAGTGAGTTTAGAGGGACCACAATCTACTTC. Translation: CASSEFRGTTIYF.

The chain combines TRBV30 with TRBJ2-7; possibly TRBD2 for D (6 bases). Trimming removed 0 bases from V and 0 bases from J, with 12 bases in between. Germline assignment: CDR1 GTSNPN and CDR2 SVGIG (reference sequence). The CDR3 is made up of 15 amino acids. CDR3 nucleotide sequence: TGTGCCTGGAGTGTACGGACGCGGGGCTCCTACGAGCAGTACTTC. Amino acids: CAWSVRTRGSYEQYF.

The gene calls are TRBV4-1 and TRBJ1-4, with D hard to call. V was cut by 4 bases and J by 8 bases, with 17 bases left in between. The germline gives CDR1 MGHRA, CDR2 YSYEKL. This CDR3 has 15 residues. The CDR3 sequence: CASSRTRTFGEKLFF. CDR3 in DNA: TGCGCCAGCAGCCGGACCCGGACCTTTGGGGAAAAACTGTTTTTT.

There are a few counts of this clone. This chain connects TRBV6-4 to TRBJ1-1; 10 nucleotides match TRBD1. The CDR3 length is 16 residues. Germline CDR1 and CDR2: MRHNA and SNTAGT. Trimming took 6 bases from V and 5 from J; bases not matched to a gene: 12. CDR3 protein: CASRTLRTGGKTEAFF. The CDR3 DNA reads TGTGCCAGCAGAACCTTAAGGACAGGGGGGAAGACTGAAGCTTTCTTT.

This rearrangement joins TRBV5-1 to TRBJ1-2; weak D call: TRBD1 (6 bases). Between the trimmed V and J ends, which lost 4 bases and 1 base, there was a span of 17 bases. The V gene's germline CDR1 is SGHRS and CDR2 YFSETQ. The CDR3 has 16 amino acids. CDR3 amino acids: CASSPPGAGLNYGYTF. CDR3 nucleotide sequence: TGCGCCAGCAGCCCCCCGGGGGCCGGCCTTAACTATGGCTACACCTTC. The full variable domain, its missing parts supplied by reference TRBV5-1 and TRBJ1-2, is KAGVTQTPRYLIKTRGQQVTLSCSPISGHRSVSWYQQTPGQGLQFLFEYFSETQRNKGNFPGRFSGRQFSNSRSEMNVSTLELGDSALYLCASSPPGAGLNYGYTFGSGTRLTVV.

J is TRBJ1-2 and V is TRBV18; D gene ambiguous. CDR1 KGHSH and CDR2 LQKENI come from the germline V gene. CDR3 length equals 11 residues. V dropped 5 bases and J dropped 8 bases, with 9 bases sitting between them. The CDR3 nucleotides are TGTGCCAGCTCAAAGGCAGAGGGCTACACCTTC. Translating it yields CASSKAEGYTF.

This rearrangement joins TRBV5-1 to TRBJ2-1; either TRBD1 or TRBD2 may fit D (5 bases each). This CDR3 is 15 amino acids long. Germline CDR1 SGHRS, CDR2 YFSETQ. The V and J ends lost 0 bases and 8 bases respectively, with 15 bases between them. CDR3 DNA: TGCGCCAGCAGCTTGGGACACGGCGTGGGGGATGAGCAGTTCTTC. Its protein is CASSLGHGVGDEQFF.

This clone was recorded a few times. The chain has TRBV5-1 and TRBJ2-7; 8 bases align to TRBD1. Looked up from germline, CDR1 is SGHRS and CDR2 is YFSETQ. The CDR3 covers 15 residues. Trimming removed 0 bases from V and 4 bases from J; junction bases left unmatched: 6. The CDR3 reads CASSLGRTGPYEQYF. CDR3 nucleotide sequence: TGCGCCAGCAGCTTGGGCCGGACAGGGCCTTACGAGCAGTACTTC.

The CDR3 loop reads CASSQDGRPNTEAFF. CDR3 DNA sequence: TGTGCCAGCAGCCAAGATGGGCGGCCCAACACTGAAGCTTTCTTT. This chain connects TRBV14 to TRBJ1-1; D unresolved. Between the trimmed V and J ends, which lost 0 bases and 2 bases, there was a span of 10 bases. The CDR3 is 15 amino acids. From germline, CDR1 is SGHDN and CDR2 FVKESK.